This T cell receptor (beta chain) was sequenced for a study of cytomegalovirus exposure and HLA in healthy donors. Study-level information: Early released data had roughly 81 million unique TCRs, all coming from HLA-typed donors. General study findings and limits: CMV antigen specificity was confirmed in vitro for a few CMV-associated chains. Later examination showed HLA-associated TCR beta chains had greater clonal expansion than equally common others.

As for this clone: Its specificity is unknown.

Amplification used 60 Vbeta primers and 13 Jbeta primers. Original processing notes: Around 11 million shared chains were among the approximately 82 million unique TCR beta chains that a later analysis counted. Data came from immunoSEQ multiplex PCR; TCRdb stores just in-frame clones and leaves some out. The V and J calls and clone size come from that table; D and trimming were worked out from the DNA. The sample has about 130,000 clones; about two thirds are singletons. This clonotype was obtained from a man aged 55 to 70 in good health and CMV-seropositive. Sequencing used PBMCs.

The CDR3 nucleotides read TGCGCCAGCAGCGACACGGACAGGGACAATCAGCCCCAGCATTTT. Translating it yields CASSDTDRDNQPQHF. The V call is TRBV10-1, the J call TRBJ1-5, with 8 bases aligning to TRBD1. CDR1 is WNHNN, CDR2 SYGVQD, per germline (reference sequence). J gave up 3 bases and V 6 bases, and 7 bases lay outside the gene matches. This CDR3 contains 15 residues.